Listed below are T cell receptor beta chains from one sample, sequenced in a study of cytomegalovirus exposure and HLA in healthy donors. Clones were sequenced by immunoSEQ multiplex PCR, and TCRdb holds only the in-frame ones, with some missing. The sample shows 150,000 to 200,000 clones, and roughly 0.7% sits with its ten largest clones. The sample comprised PBMCs. Receptor source: a boy aged 5-17 years in good health and CMV-seronegative. The CDR3 runs from the conserved cysteine through the conserved F or W. The order of the fields is J gene, V gene, CDR3 protein.

TRBJ2-5,TRBV30,CAWGLGGQETQYF
TRBJ1-6,TRBV7-2,CASSASLSSYNSPLHF
TRBJ1-6,TRBV7-9,CASSWDRVDSPLHF
TRBJ2-7,TRBV25-1,CASSERGIRALEQYF
TRBJ2-3,TRBV6-4,CASARTGGVADTQYF
TRBJ1-2,TRBV6-5,CASSGPPRGANGYTF
TRBJ2-5,TRBV7-8,CASSLVLLSSGAKRQETQYF
TRBJ1-2,TRBV6-6,CASPGRTPEYGYTF
TRBJ2-5,TRBV7-8,CASSLRTERKGETQYF
TRBJ2-7,TRBV5-1,CASSIGGTGHYEQYF
TRBJ1-1,TRBV29-1,CSVEARGTEAFF
TRBJ2-3,TRBV11-2,CATSPLWGTSTDTQYF
TRBJ1-1,TRBV6-1,CASRTQGIAAEAFF
TRBJ2-7,TRBV5-8,CAGQGATYEQYF
TRBJ2-1,TRBV15,CATSRGLAGGYSSYNEQFF
TRBJ2-5,TRBV13,CASSFRQYGETQYF
TRBJ2-6,TRBV5-1,CASSSLAGGPGANVLTF
TRBJ2-5,TRBV6-1,CASSEASGAQETQYF
TRBJ2-1,TRBV7-9,CASSLTSSSYNEQFF
TRBJ2-3,TRBV11-2,CASSFSGGATDTQYF
TRBJ2-3,TRBV5-1,CASSWAGGTTDTQYF
TRBJ2-7,TRBV28,CASSPDIISYEQYF
TRBJ1-1,TRBV9,CASSREGMNTEAFF
TRBJ2-3,TRBV5-1,CASSYDRETSTDTQYF
TRBJ1-1,TRBV10-3,CAISEWTDLNTEAFF
TRBJ2-7,TRBV9,CASTRGVNPYEQYF
TRBJ2-4,TRBV9,CASSVQGFENIQYF
TRBJ1-1,TRBV5-6,CASSPGRVQGEYNEAFF
TRBJ2-2,TRBV5-1,CASSLGSSGRGSTGELFF
TRBJ2-4,TRBV13,CASSSSGQRSKNIQYF
TRBJ2-1,TRBV6-4,CATEKDVPHAYRVSNEQFF
TRBJ2-7,TRBV7-9,CASSLVPWTGLMSSYEQYF
TRBJ2-5,TRBV7-2,CASSLLRNQETQYF